The next 26 T cell receptor beta chains were all read from a single sample in a study of cytomegalovirus exposure and HLA in healthy donors (dated by TCRdb to between 2016 and 2019). Libraries were built with the immunoSEQ multiplex PCR assay. A mixture of 60 forward primers for TCR Vbeta segments and 13 reverse primers for TCR Jbeta segments was used in the multiplex PCR. TCRdb took over this immuneACCESS table, retaining in-frame rearrangements with V and J assigned. Such tables are incomplete; in checked studies, under half of the missing clones stem from an unresolved V gene, and the remainder is unexplained. This sample comprises 100,000 to 150,000 clones, roughly 80% of them detected only once. The top ten clones comprise roughly 3.1% of the sample. Source material: PBMCs. Receptor source: a man aged 25-45 years in good health and CMV-seronegative.

The genes are TRBV19 and TRBJ1-5, with a tentative D call TRBD1 (5 bases). CDR3 size: 17 residues. The ends were cut back, 5 bases at V and 0 bases at J, with 17 bases in the middle. The germline V gene encodes CDR1 LNHDA and CDR2 SQIVND (reference sequence). The CDR3 DNA follows: TGTGCCAGTAGTCCCAATGCAGGGACTCCTAGCAATCAGCCCCAGCATTTT. It specifies CASSPNAGTPSNQPQHF.

This clone was seen a few times. This rearrangement joins TRBV28 to TRBJ1-5; D is perhaps TRBD1 (5 bases). The CDR3 contains 16 residues. Trimming shortened V by 6 bases and J by 0 bases, and 15 bases separated the two germline ends. Germline assignment: CDR1 MDHEN and CDR2 SYDVKM. CDR3 sequence: CASRNQGVSSNQPQHF. DNA of the CDR3: TGTGCCAGCAGGAATCAGGGTGTGAGTAGCAATCAGCCCCAGCATTTT.

The V call is TRBV4-1, the J call TRBJ2-1; 15 bases match TRBD2. The germline V gene has CDR1 MGHRA and CDR2 YSYEKL. The CDR3 spans 19 residues. V lost 3 bases, J lost 5 bases, and 11 bases stayed unmatched. CDR3 residues: CASSHPGLAGGLVNNEQFF. The CDR3 DNA sequence: TGCGCCAGCAGCCATCCGGGACTAGCGGGAGGACTCGTCAACAATGAGCAGTTCTTC.

The chain is built from TRBV29-1 and TRBJ2-7; 11 bases agree with TRBD1. The CDR3 has 14 amino acids. Germline loops: CDR1 SQVTM, CDR2 ANQGSEA. The V gene end was trimmed by 5 bases and the J gene end by 4 bases; junction bases not matched to a gene: 7. The CDR3 DNA sequence: TGCAGCGTTAAGCGCGGGACAGGGGGGTACGAGCAGTACTTC. Amino acid sequence: CSVKRGTGGYEQYF.

This chain uses TRBV20-1 with TRBJ1-1; possible D gene TRBD1, 5 bases. The CDR3 spans 11 residues. CDR1 is DFQATT and CDR2 is SNEGSKA in the germline V gene (reference sequence). V lost 3 bases and J lost 4, with 6 bases in between. DNA of the CDR3: TGCAGTGCTAGCGGGGGCACTGAAGCTTTCTTT. It yields the protein CSASGGTEAFF.

As DNA, the CDR3 is TGTGCCAGCAGTTCCGGGACAGCGAACTATGGCTACACCTTC. Translation: CASSSGTANYGYTF. The chain has TRBV28 and TRBJ1-2, with 7 bases fitting TRBD1. The CDR3 is 14 amino acids. V lost 4 bases and J lost 2; bases outside the gene matches: 4. Per germline, CDR1 MDHEN and CDR2 SYDVKM.

This chain connects TRBV28 to TRBJ2-1; 9 bases fit TRBD1. This CDR3 has 16 residues. J was trimmed by 7 bases and V by 6 bases; bases with no gene match: 13. CDR1 MDHEN and CDR2 SYDVKM come from the germline V gene. CDR3 in amino acids: CASSPGRGTGLNEQFF. CDR3 sequence (DNA): TGTGCCAGCAGCCCCGGGAGAGGGACAGGGCTTAATGAGCAGTTCTTC.

The chain joins TRBV19 to TRBJ2-7; the match to TRBD1 covers 7 bases. The CDR3 spans 13 residues. Germline V gene lookup returns CDR1 LNHDA and CDR2 SQIVND (reference sequence). Trimming at V came to 4 bases and at J to 5 bases, leaving 5 bases not matched to a gene. The CDR3 DNA is TGTGCCAGTAGTACAATAGGGGGCAACGAGCAGTACTTC. Amino acid sequence: CASSTIGGNEQYF.

This rearrangement joins TRBV27 to TRBJ2-1, with 9 positions matching TRBD2. With 0 bases clipped from V and 13 bases from J, the junction kept 4 bases outside the gene matches. The CDR3 is 13 amino acids. The germline V gene encodes CDR1 MNHEY and CDR2 SMNVEV (reference sequence). Written as DNA, the CDR3 is TGTGCCAGCAGTTTATCAGCTAGCGGGGCCCAGTTCTTC. Protein product: CASSLSASGAQFF.

The V and J genes are TRBV7-3 and TRBJ1-1, with D possibly TRBD1 on 6 matching bases. Germline assignment: CDR1 SGHTA and CDR2 FQGTGA. The V and J ends lost 5 bases and 3 bases respectively, with 13 bases between them. The CDR3 contains 14 residues. The DNA of the CDR3 is TGTGCCAGCAGCGTACAGGGCATGGACACTGAAGCTTTCTTT. It encodes CASSVQGMDTEAFF.

This clone occurred a few times. This chain links TRBV19 with TRBJ2-3, with 9 positions matching TRBD1. In germline, CDR1 is LNHDA, CDR2 SQIVND (reference sequence). The CDR3 is 15 residues long. V trimming: 5 bases; J trimming: 1 base; junction bases outside the gene matches: 4. The CDR3 loop reads CASSGQGPGTDTQYF. The CDR3 region has the DNA TGTGCCAGTAGTGGACAGGGGCCGGGCACAGATACGCAGTATTTT.

This clone was seen once. The gene calls are TRBV9 and TRBJ2-1; 15 nucleotides line up with TRBD2. J lost 9 bases, V lost 4 bases, and 5 bases had no gene match. The CDR3 is 15 amino acids. Germline V gives CDR1 SGDLS, CDR2 YYNGEE. DNA for the CDR3: TGTGCCAGCAGCCCCCGGACTAGCGGGGGGGCTGAGCAGTTCTTC. Protein sequence: CASSPRTSGGAEQFF. Together with reference TRBV9 and TRBJ2-1, the CDR3 gives the full variable domain: DSGVTQTPKHLITATGQRVTLRCSPRSGDLSVYWYQQSLDQGLQFLIQYYNGEERAKGNILERFSAQQFPDLHSELNLSSLELGDSALYFCASSPRTSGGAEQFFGPGTRLTVL.

CDR3 sequence: CAWSPPGQFYEQYF. The CDR3 nucleotides are TGTGCCTGGAGCCCTCCGGGACAGTTCTACGAGCAGTACTTC. The rearrangement links TRBV30 to TRBJ2-7; 7 bases match TRBD1. CDR1 is GTSNPN and CDR2 is SVGIG in the germline V gene (reference sequence). This CDR3 has 14 residues. Trimming at V came to 3 bases and at J to 3 bases, leaving 8 bases not matched to a gene. The full variable domain, completed using reference TRBV30 and TRBJ2-7, is SQTIHQWPATLVQPVGSPLSLECTVEGTSNPNLYWYRQAAGRGLQLLFYSVGIGQISSEVPQNLSASRPQDRQFILSSKKLLLSDSGFYLCAWSPPGQFYEQYFGPGTRLTVT.

The chain uses TRBV5-4 and TRBJ2-2, with D possibly being TRBD2 (6 bases). CDR1 is SGHNT and CDR2 is YYREEE in the germline V gene (reference sequence). The CDR3 is made up of 15 amino acids. Trimming left V 4 bases short and J 4 bases short, with 14 bases between. For the CDR3, the DNA is TGTGCCAGCAGCCCCTGGGCGGGGAGCACCGGGGAGCTGTTTTTT. Its protein product is CASSPWAGSTGELFF.

The CDR3 protein is CASSQAGTGTGELFF. CDR3 DNA sequence: TGTGCCAGCAGCCAGGCCGGGACAGGGACCGGGGAGCTGTTTTTT. The genes are TRBV7-9 and TRBJ2-2, with 9 nucleotides matching TRBD1. The CDR3 runs 15 residues. Germline V gene data show CDR1 as SEHNR and CDR2 as FQNEAQ (reference sequence). Trimming cost V 5 bases and J 5 bases; bases outside gene matches: 6.

The rearrangement joins TRBV6-1 to TRBJ2-6, with D possibly being TRBD2 (6 bases). Germline V gene sequence: CDR1 MNHNS, CDR2 SASEGT. The V and J ends lost 2 bases and 1 base respectively, with 6 bases between them. CDR3 length: 15 residues. CDR3 loop: CASSERGSGANVLTF. The CDR3 DNA reads as TGTGCCAGCAGTGAACGGGGGTCTGGGGCCAACGTCCTGACTTTC.

The chain carries TRBV6-5 and TRBJ1-2; 9 bases fit TRBD1. This CDR3 has 15 residues. V dropped 0 bases and J dropped 4; count of bases not matched to a gene: 3. In germline, CDR1 is MNHEY, CDR2 SVGAGI. The CDR3 nucleotides are TGTGCCAGCAGTTACTCCGACAGGGGGGTCTATGGCTACACCTTC. Its translation: CASSYSDRGVYGYTF.

The rearrangement joins TRBV6-5 to TRBJ1-3, with 9 bases lining up with TRBD1. This CDR3 contains 14 residues. Germline CDR1 is MNHEY and CDR2 is SVGAGI. J was trimmed by 4 bases and V by 6 bases; bases with no gene match: 4. The CDR3 here is CASSRGTGGNTIYF. CDR3 sequence (DNA): TGTGCCAGCAGCCGCGGGACAGGGGGAAACACCATATATTTT.

This sequence joins TRBV28 and TRBJ2-4, with 9 bases aligning to TRBD2. There are 15 residues in the CDR3. Germline CDR1 MDHEN, CDR2 SYDVKM. V was clipped by 6 bases and J by 0 bases; unmatched bases: 3. CDR3 region: CASRPSGVAKNIQYF. The CDR3 DNA is TGTGCCAGCAGGCCTAGCGGGGTAGCCAAAAACATTCAGTACTTC. The whole variable domain, filled in from reference TRBV28 and TRBJ2-4, reads DVKVTQSSRYLVKRTGEKVFLECVQDMDHENMFWYRQDPGLGLRLIYFSYDVKMKEKGDIPEGYSVSREKKERFSLILESASTNQTSMYLCASRPSGVAKNIQYFGAGTRLSVL.

The chain recombines TRBV7-2 with TRBJ2-7; 7 bases line up with TRBD1. The junction had 6 bases not matched to a gene; V was cut back by 6 bases and J by 1 base. The germline CDR1 and CDR2 sequences are SGHTA and FQGNSA. The CDR3 length is 14 residues. CDR3 DNA sequence: TGTGCCAGCAGTCAGCCGGGACAGTCCTACGAGCAGTACTTC. Amino acids: CASSQPGQSYEQYF.

This chain links TRBV7-9 with TRBJ1-2; D unresolved. Germline V lookup: CDR1 SEHNR, CDR2 FQNEAQ (reference sequence). This CDR3 spans 11 amino acids. The ends were cut back, 8 bases at V and 3 bases at J, with 7 bases in the middle. This chain's CDR3 is CASEIYYGYTF. CDR3 coding DNA: TGTGCCAGCGAGATCTACTATGGCTACACCTTC.

The chain employs TRBV6-1 and TRBJ1-5; D is unresolved. V was trimmed by 2 bases and J by 2 bases, leaving 10 bases between them. The CDR3 sequence is 15 residues long. CDR1 is MNHNS and CDR2 is SASEGT in the germline V gene. Here the CDR3 reads CASSEREEGNQPQHF. For the CDR3, the DNA is TGTGCCAGCAGTGAACGGGAAGAGGGCAATCAGCCCCAGCATTTT.

The CDR3 loop reads CASLGLAGEADTQYF. CDR3 nucleotide sequence: TGTGCCAGCCTTGGACTAGCGGGAGAGGCCGATACGCAGTATTTT. This sequence joins TRBV18 and TRBJ2-3, with TRBD2 matching 13 bases. The CDR3 loop spans 15 amino acids. Germline V gives CDR1 KGHSH, CDR2 LQKENI. The V segment lost 8 bases and the J segment 6 bases; nucleotides outside the gene matches: 8.

This clone appeared once. The genes are TRBV19 and TRBJ2-6; tentatively, D is TRBD1 (5 bases). V lost 7 bases and J 0 bases, leaving 7 bases between the germline ends. This CDR3 comprises 14 residues. Germline V lookup: CDR1 LNHDA, CDR2 SQIVND (reference sequence). This CDR3 is CASKGVSGANVLTF. CDR3 nucleotides: TGTGCCAGTAAAGGGGTCTCTGGGGCCAACGTCCTGACTTTC.

The chain combines TRBV7-6 with TRBJ2-3; 7 bases line up with TRBD2. Germline values: CDR1 SGHVS, CDR2 FNYEAQ. The CDR3 covers 15 residues. The V gene end was trimmed by 4 bases and the J gene end by 4 bases; junction bases not matched to a gene: 8. DNA of the CDR3: TGTGCCAGCAGCTCCGGACTAGTGGGGGCAGATACGCAGTATTTT. Encoded protein: CASSSGLVGADTQYF.

This sequence joins TRBV18 and TRBJ1-1; perhaps TRBD1 as D (6 bases). V lost 3 bases, J lost 1 base, and 6 bases lay in between. Germline values: CDR1 KGHSH, CDR2 LQKENI. This CDR3 spans 13 amino acids. CDR3 nucleotides: TGTGCCAGCTCACCGGGACAGAACACTGAAGCTTTCTTT. It is translated as CASSPGQNTEAFF.